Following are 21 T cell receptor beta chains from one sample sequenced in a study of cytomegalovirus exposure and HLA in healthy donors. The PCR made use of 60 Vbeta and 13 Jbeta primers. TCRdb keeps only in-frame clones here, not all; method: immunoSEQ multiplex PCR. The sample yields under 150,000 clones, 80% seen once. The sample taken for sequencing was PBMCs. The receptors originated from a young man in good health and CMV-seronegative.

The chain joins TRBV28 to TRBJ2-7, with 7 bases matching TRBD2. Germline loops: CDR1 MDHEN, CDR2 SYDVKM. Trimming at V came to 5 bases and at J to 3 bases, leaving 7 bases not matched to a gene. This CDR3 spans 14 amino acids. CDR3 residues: CASSIQREVYEQYF. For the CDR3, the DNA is TGTGCCAGCAGTATACAGCGGGAAGTCTACGAGCAGTACTTC.

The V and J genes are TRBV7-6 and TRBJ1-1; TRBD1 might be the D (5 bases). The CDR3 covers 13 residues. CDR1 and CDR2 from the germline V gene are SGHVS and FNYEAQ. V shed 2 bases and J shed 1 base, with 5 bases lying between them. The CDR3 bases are TGTGCCAGCAGCTTACAGGGGAACACTGAAGCTTTCTTT. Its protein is CASSLQGNTEAFF. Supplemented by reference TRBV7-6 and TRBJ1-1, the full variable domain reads GAGVSQSPRYKVTKRGQDVALRCDPISGHVSLYWYRQALGQGPEFLTYFNYEAQQDKSGLPNDRFSAERPEGSISTLTIQRTEQRDSAMYRCASSLQGNTEAFFGQGTRLTVV.

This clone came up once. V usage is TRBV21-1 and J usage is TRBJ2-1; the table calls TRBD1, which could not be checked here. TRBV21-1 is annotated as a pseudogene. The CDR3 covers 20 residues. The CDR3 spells CASSKSGSIKRDRAYNEQFF. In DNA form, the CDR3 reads TGTGCCAGCAGCAAATCAGGGTCTATAAAACGGGACAGGGCTTACAATGAGCAGTTCTTC.

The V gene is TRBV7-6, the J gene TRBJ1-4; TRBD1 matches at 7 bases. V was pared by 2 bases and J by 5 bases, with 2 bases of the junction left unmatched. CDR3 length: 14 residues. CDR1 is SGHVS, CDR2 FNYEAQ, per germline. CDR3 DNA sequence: TGTGCCAGCAGCTTAAGGGGGCCCAATGAAAAACTGTTTTTT. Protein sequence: CASSLRGPNEKLFF.

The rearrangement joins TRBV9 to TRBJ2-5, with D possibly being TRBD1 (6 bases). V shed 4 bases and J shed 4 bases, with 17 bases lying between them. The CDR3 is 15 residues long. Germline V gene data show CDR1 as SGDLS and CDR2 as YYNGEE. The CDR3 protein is CASSPEQGLVETQYF. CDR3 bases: TGTGCCAGCAGCCCGGAACAGGGTCTAGTAGAGACCCAGTACTTC.

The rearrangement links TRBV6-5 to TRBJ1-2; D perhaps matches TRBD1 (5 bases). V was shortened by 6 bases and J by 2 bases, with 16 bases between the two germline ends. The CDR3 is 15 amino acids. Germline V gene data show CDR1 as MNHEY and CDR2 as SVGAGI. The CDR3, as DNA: TGTGCCAGCAGATCCGGGGGAGGAGAGAACTATGGCTACACCTTC. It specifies CASRSGGGENYGYTF.

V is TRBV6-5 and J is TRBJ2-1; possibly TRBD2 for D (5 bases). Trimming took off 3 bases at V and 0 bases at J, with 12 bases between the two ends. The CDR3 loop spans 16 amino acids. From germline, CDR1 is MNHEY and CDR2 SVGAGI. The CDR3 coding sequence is TGTGCCAGCAGTTATTCTAGCCCCAGCTCCTACAATGAGCAGTTCTTC. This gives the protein CASSYSSPSSYNEQFF.

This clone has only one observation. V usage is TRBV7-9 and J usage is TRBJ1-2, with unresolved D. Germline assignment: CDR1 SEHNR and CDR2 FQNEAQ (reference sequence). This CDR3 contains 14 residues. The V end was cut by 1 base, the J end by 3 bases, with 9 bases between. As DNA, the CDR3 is TGTGCCAGCAGCTTAGGAGGTGTCGACTATGGCTACACCTTC. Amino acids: CASSLGGVDYGYTF.

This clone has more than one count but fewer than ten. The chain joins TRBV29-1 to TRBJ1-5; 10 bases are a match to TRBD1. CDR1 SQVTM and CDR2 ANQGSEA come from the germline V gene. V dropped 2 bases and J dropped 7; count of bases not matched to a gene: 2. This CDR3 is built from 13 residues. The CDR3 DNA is TGCAGCGTTGAATGGGACAGGGGACAGCCCCAGCATTTT. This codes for CSVEWDRGQPQHF.

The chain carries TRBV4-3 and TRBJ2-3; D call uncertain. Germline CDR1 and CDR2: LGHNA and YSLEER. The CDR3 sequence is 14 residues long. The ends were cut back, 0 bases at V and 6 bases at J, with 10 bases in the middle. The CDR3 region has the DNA TGCGCCAGCAGCCAAGATCGGTTGTCGGATACGCAGTATTTT. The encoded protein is CASSQDRLSDTQYF.

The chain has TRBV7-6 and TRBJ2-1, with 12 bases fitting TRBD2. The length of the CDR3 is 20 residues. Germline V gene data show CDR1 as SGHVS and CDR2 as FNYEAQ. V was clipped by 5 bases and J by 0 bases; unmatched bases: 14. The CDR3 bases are TGTGCCAGCAGCCTCCGGGGCCCTAGCGGGAGGGCCATCTCCTACAATGAGCAGTTCTTC. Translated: CASSLRGPSGRAISYNEQFF.

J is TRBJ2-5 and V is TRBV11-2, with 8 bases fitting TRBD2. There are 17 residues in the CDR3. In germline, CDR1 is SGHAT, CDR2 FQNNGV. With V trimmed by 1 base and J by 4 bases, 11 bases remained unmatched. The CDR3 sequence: CASSLGVRTGGGETQYF. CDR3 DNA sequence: TGTGCCAGCAGCTTAGGGGTTCGTACGGGGGGGGGAGAGACCCAGTACTTC.

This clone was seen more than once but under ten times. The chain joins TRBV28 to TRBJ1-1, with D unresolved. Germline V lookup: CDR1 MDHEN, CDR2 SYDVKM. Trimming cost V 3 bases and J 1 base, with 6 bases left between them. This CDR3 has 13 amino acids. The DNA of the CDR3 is TGTGCCAGCAGTTTTACAGAGAACACTGAAGCTTTCTTT. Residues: CASSFTENTEAFF.

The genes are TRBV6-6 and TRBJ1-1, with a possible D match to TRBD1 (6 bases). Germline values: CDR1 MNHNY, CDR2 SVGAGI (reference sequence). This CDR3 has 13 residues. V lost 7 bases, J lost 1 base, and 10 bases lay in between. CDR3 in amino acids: CASKKGGNTEAFF. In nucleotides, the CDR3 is TGTGCCAGCAAGAAAGGGGGGAACACTGAAGCTTTCTTT.

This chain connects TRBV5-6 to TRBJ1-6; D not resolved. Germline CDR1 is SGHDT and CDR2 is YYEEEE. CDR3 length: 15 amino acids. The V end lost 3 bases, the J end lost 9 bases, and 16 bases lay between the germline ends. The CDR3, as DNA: TGTGCCAGCAGCTCCCTAGGTATGAGCGGTTCACCCCTCCACTTT. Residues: CASSSLGMSGSPLHF.

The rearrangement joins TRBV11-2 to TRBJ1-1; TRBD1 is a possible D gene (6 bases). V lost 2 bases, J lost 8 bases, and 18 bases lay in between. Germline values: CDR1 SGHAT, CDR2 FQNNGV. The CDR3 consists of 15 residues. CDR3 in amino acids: CASSLNLGGAPEAFF. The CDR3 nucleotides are TGTGCCAGCAGCTTAAATTTGGGGGGGGCGCCGGAAGCTTTCTTT.

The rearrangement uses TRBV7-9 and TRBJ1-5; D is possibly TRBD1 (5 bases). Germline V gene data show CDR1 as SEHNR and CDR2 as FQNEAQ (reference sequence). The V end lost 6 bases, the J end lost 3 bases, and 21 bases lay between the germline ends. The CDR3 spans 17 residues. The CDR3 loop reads CASSIGGGVWDNQPQHF. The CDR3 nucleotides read TGTGCCAGCAGTATTGGGGGGGGAGTTTGGGACAATCAGCCCCAGCATTTT. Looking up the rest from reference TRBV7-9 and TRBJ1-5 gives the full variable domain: DTGVSQNPRHKITKRGQNVTFRCDPISEHNRLYWYRQTLGQGPEFLTYFQNEAQLEKSRLLSDRFSAERPKGSFSTLEIQRTEQGDSAMYLCASSIGGGVWDNQPQHFGDGTRLSIL.

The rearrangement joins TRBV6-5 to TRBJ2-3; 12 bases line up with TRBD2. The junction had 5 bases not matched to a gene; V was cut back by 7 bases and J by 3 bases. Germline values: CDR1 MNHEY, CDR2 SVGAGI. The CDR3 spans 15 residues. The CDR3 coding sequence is TGTGCCAGCAAATCCACTAGCGGGAGGACAGATACGCAGTATTTT. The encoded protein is CASKSTSGRTDTQYF.

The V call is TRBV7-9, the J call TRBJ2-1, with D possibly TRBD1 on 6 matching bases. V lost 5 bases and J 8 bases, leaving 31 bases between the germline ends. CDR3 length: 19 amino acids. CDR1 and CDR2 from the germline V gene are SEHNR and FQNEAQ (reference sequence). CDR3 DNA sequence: TGTGCCAGCAGCCCCCGGGACACCGTTTCCCGGGCCTTTCGGCATGAGCAGTTCTTC. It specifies CASSPRDTVSRAFRHEQFF.

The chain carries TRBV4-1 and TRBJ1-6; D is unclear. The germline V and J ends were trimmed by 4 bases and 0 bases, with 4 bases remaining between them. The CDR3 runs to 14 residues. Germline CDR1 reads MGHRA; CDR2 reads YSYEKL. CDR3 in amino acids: CASSPLSYNSPLHF. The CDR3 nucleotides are TGCGCCAGCAGCCCCCTCTCCTATAATTCACCCCTCCACTTT.

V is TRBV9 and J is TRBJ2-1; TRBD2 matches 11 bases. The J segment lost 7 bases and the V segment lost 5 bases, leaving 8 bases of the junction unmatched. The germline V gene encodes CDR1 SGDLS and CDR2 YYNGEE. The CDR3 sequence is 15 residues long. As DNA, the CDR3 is TGTGCCAGCAGTTCGTCGGGACTAGCGGTGAATGAGCAGTTCTTC. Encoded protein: CASSSSGLAVNEQFF.